This T cell receptor beta chain was identified during a study of blood T cell repertoires in COVID-19. Study context: The samples span acute and convalescent COVID-19 from the United States, Italy and Spain.

Produced via immunoSEQ multiplex PCR; TCRdb's table is partial and in-frame only. The sample has fewer than 45,000 clones; around four fifths are singletons. V lost 3 bases to trimming and J lost 7 bases; unmatched junction nucleotides: 12. CDR3 length equals 15 residues. Germline V gene lookup returns CDR1 KGHSH and CDR2 LQKENI. The material sequenced was peripheral blood. The chain joins TRBV18 to TRBJ2-7; 7 bases line up with TRBD2. The sequence came from a man aged 50 or older with active COVID-19. DNA for the CDR3: TGTGCCAGCTCACCCTCAGGAGGGAGGGGTTTTGAGCAGTACTTC. Protein product: CASSPSGGRGFEQYF. Complete variable domain (other parts from reference TRBV18 and TRBJ2-7): NAGVMQNPRHLVRRRGQEARLRCSPMKGHSHVYWYRQLPEEGLKFMVYLQKENIIDESGMPKERFSAEFPKEGPSILRIQQVVRGDSAAYFCASSPSGGRGFEQYFGPGTRLTVT.